The source of this TCR beta chain is a study of T cell responses to AZD1222 COVID-19 vaccine. Trimming at V came to 5 bases and at J to 6 bases, leaving 5 bases not matched to a gene. The CDR3 spans 14 residues. The germline CDR1 and CDR2 sequences are SGHTA and FQGNSA. Repertoires were generated with immunoSEQ multiplex PCR, while TCRdb's copy carries only in-frame clones and drops some. The sample holds more than 85,000 clones, approximately 90% seen once. This chain links TRBV7-2 with TRBJ2-3, with 10 nucleotides matching TRBD2. The receptor comes from an adult in good health. Material: peripheral blood, obtained on day 0 of AZD1222 vaccination. The CDR3 region is CASSKGLASDTQYF. The CDR3 DNA sequence: TGTGCCAGCAGCAAGGGACTAGCGAGCGATACGCAGTATTTT.